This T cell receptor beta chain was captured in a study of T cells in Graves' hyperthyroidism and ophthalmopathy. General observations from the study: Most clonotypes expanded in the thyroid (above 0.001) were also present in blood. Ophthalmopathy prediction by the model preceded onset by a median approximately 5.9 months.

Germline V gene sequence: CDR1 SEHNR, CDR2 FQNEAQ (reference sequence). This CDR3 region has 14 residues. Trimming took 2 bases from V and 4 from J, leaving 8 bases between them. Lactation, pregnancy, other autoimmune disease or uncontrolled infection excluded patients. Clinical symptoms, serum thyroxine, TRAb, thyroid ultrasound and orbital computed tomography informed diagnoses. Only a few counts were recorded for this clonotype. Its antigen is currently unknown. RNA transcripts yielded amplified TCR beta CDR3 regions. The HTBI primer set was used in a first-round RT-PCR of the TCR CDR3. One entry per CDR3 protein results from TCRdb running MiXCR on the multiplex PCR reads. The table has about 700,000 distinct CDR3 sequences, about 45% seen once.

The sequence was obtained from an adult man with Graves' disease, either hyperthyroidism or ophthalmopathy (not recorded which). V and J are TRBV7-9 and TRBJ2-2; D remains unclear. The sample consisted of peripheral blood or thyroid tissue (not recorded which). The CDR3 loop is CASSLKVGTGELFF. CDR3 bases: TGTGCCAGCAGCTTAAAGGTTGGCACCGGGGAGCTGTTTTTT.